Presented here are 21 T cell receptor beta chains from one specimen sequenced in a study of shared clonotypes between healthy human individuals (dated by TCRdb to 2018 to 2021). Library generation was performed with the immunoSEQ multiplex PCR assay. TCRdb limited this immuneACCESS table to in-frame rearrangements with V and J called. A share of clones is missing; checked studies link under half to unresolved V genes, and the rest is unexplained. Counted in this sample were hundreds of thousands of clones; just over 95% of them appeared once. Of the sample, 0.32% is held by the ten largest clones. The sample taken for sequencing was memory CD8+ T cells sorted from blood. Per the publication, the cell subset or site label means: CD45RO+ cells pooled with CCR7-negative TemRA cells. The receptors shown here come from a man aged 25 to 45 in good health.

The chain carries TRBV5-1 and TRBJ2-2; D perhaps matches TRBD1 (5 bases). Per the germline V gene, CDR1 is SGHRS and CDR2 is YFSETQ. Trimming cost V 3 bases and J 8 bases, with 5 bases left between them. The CDR3 has 11 residues. The CDR3 sequence is CASSYRGELFF. CDR3 nucleotide sequence: TGCGCCAGCAGCTACAGGGGGGAGCTGTTTTTT.

This chain joins TRBV2 and TRBJ2-2; D tentatively reads TRBD1 or TRBD2 (5 bases each). Between the trimmed V and J ends, which lost 3 bases and 6 bases, there was a span of 11 bases. CDR1 and CDR2 from the germline V gene are SNHLY and FYNNEI. The CDR3 covers 14 residues. The CDR3 reads CASSDRDHAGELFF. The CDR3 region has the DNA TGTGCCAGCAGTGACAGGGACCACGCCGGGGAGCTGTTTTTT.

The DNA of the CDR3 is TGTGCCAGCTCACCAGTTGAAGGAGGGTACAATGAGCAGTTCTTC. It is translated as CASSPVEGGYNEQFF. The gene calls are TRBV18 and TRBJ2-1; D perhaps matches TRBD2 (6 bases). V lost 2 bases, J lost 4 bases, and 12 bases lay in between. This CDR3 contains 15 residues. CDR1 and CDR2 from the germline V gene are KGHSH and LQKENI.

The chain employs TRBV2 and TRBJ2-1, with 8 nucleotides matching TRBD2. Losses at the gene ends were 0 bases for V and 7 bases for J; bases not matched to a gene: 11. The CDR3 loop spans 17 amino acids. Germline CDR1 is SNHLY and CDR2 is FYNNEI. This CDR3 is CASSEALLAGGGNEQFF. The CDR3 DNA reads as TGTGCCAGCAGTGAAGCGCTTCTTGCGGGAGGTGGGAATGAGCAGTTCTTC.

The chain is built from TRBV2 and TRBJ1-1; TRBD1 might be the D (6 bases). The ends were cut back, 2 bases at V and 5 bases at J, with 15 bases in the middle. CDR3 length: 15 residues. CDR1 SNHLY and CDR2 FYNNEI come from the germline V gene. CDR3 bases: TGTGCCAGCAGTGAACAAATACAGGGAGGGACTGAAGCTTTCTTT. It is translated as CASSEQIQGGTEAFF.

The V call is TRBV7-3, the J call TRBJ1-2; TRBD1 aligns across 10 bases. The CDR3 is made up of 14 amino acids. Losses at the gene ends were 0 bases for V and 10 bases for J; bases not matched to a gene: 5. CDR1 and CDR2 from the germline V gene are SGHTA and FQGTGA. This CDR3 reads CASSLTAGTGDYTF. The CDR3 DNA reads TGTGCCAGCAGCTTAACCGCCGGGACAGGGGACTACACCTTC.

The chain uses TRBV5-1 and TRBJ2-3, with D possibly being TRBD1 (6 bases). With 5 bases removed from V and 4 bases from J, the gap between germline ends came to 14 bases. Germline CDR1 is SGHRS and CDR2 is YFSETQ. This CDR3 comprises 14 residues. The CDR3 protein is CASSQGGSPDTQYF. The DNA of the CDR3 is TGCGCCAGCAGTCAAGGGGGATCTCCAGATACGCAGTATTTT. The full variable domain, with the rest looked up from reference TRBV5-1 and TRBJ2-3, is KAGVTQTPRYLIKTRGQQVTLSCSPISGHRSVSWYQQTPGQGLQFLFEYFSETQRNKGNFPGRFSGRQFSNSRSEMNVSTLELGDSALYLCASSQGGSPDTQYFGPGTRLTVL.

The V gene is TRBV28, the J gene TRBJ1-2, with D unclear. V was shortened by 2 bases and J by 7 bases, with 8 bases between the two germline ends. Germline assignment: CDR1 MDHEN and CDR2 SYDVKM. The CDR3 totals 12 residues. This CDR3 is CASSLEGFGYTF. In DNA, the CDR3 is TGTGCCAGCAGTTTAGAAGGGTTTGGCTACACCTTC.

The chain links TRBV9 to TRBJ2-7, with D maybe TRBD2 (5 bases). Trimming took off 3 bases at V and 0 bases at J, with 13 bases between the two ends. Germline V gene lookup returns CDR1 SGDLS and CDR2 YYNGEE. This CDR3 has 15 amino acids. CDR3 protein: CASSAHSEASYEQYF. The CDR3 DNA follows: TGTGCCAGCAGCGCACATAGCGAAGCCTCCTACGAGCAGTACTTC.

The rearrangement uses TRBV5-6 and TRBJ2-3; no clear D. Trimming cost V 1 base and J 1 base, with 10 bases left between them. CDR1 and CDR2 from the germline V gene are SGHDT and YYEEEE. This CDR3 contains 15 residues. The CDR3 nucleotides are TGTGCCAGCAGCTTGTTCGAATTCCGCACAGATACGCAGTATTTT. Protein: CASSLFEFRTDTQYF.

A word on this clone: In the same sample, other DNA sequences code for this CDR3. This chain uses TRBV7-8 with TRBJ1-5, with D hard to call. V gave up 2 bases and J gave up 4 bases, with 6 bases separating them. Germline CDR1 and CDR2: SGHVS and FQNEAQ. The CDR3 runs to 13 residues. CDR3 coding DNA: TGTGCCAGCAGCTTAAGGGAAAATCAGCCCCAGCATTTT. This translates into CASSLRENQPQHF. Supplemented by reference TRBV7-8 and TRBJ1-5, the full variable domain reads GAGVSQSPRYKVAKRGQDVALRCDPISGHVSLFWYQQALGQGPEFLTYFQNEAQLDKSGLPSDRFFAERPEGSVSTLKIQRTQQEDSAVYLCASSLRENQPQHFGDGTRLSIL.

The rearrangement uses TRBV10-3 and TRBJ1-2; possibly TRBD1 for D (5 bases). V was trimmed by 4 bases and J by 3 bases, leaving 9 bases between them. This CDR3 comprises 13 residues. In germline, CDR1 is ENHRY, CDR2 SYGVKD. CDR3 DNA sequence: TGTGCCATCAGTGGGGACTGGGACTATGGCTACACCTTC. It specifies CAISGDWDYGYTF.

The chain recombines TRBV5-6 with TRBJ2-7; D is ambiguous. Germline V CDR1 and CDR2: SGHDT, YYEEEE. CDR3 length: 13 residues. Deletions cut 4 bases from V and 1 base from J, with 9 bases between. For the CDR3, the DNA is TGTGCCAGCAGCCCGTCTATGTCCTACGAGCAGTACTTC. Protein sequence: CASSPSMSYEQYF.

Concerning this clone itself: Its ends do not fully match the called genes, so a read error is possible. The chain is built from TRBV2 and TRBJ1-2; the match to TRBD1 covers 9 bases. The CDR3 extends over 15 amino acids. CDR1 is SNHLY and CDR2 is FYNNEI in the germline V gene. For the CDR3, the DNA is TGTGCCGGCAGTGAAGAGGGGACAGGGATCTATGGCTACACCTTC. Protein: CAGSEEGTGIYGYTF. Drawing the rest from reference TRBV2 and TRBJ1-2, the complete variable domain is EPEVTQTPSHQVTQMGQEVILRCVPISNHLYFYWYRQILGQKVEFLVSFYNNEISEKSEIFDDQFSVERPDGSNFTLKIRSTKLEDSAMYFCAGSEEGTGIYGYTFGSGTRLTVV.

This rearrangement joins TRBV28 to TRBJ1-3, with no clear D. CDR3 length equals 16 residues. Germline V gene sequence: CDR1 MDHEN, CDR2 SYDVKM. Trimming pared 3 bases from V and 2 bases from J, leaving 14 bases between. The CDR3 is CASSFRSGTPGNTIYF. CDR3 DNA sequence: TGTGCCAGCAGTTTTCGGTCGGGTACCCCTGGAAACACCATATATTTT.

CDR3 nucleotide sequence: TGCGCCAGCAGCTTTCAAGATACGCAGTATTTT. This sequence encodes CASSFQDTQYF. The V and J genes are TRBV5-1 and TRBJ2-3; D remains unclear. The CDR3 is made up of 11 amino acids. V was shortened by 2 bases and J by 5 bases, with 3 bases between the two germline ends. CDR1 and CDR2 (germline): SGHRS, YFSETQ.

J is TRBJ2-7 and V is TRBV27; D gene unclear. Germline values: CDR1 MNHEY, CDR2 SMNVEV (reference sequence). The V gene lost 4 bases and the J gene lost 0 bases, with 16 bases spanning the gap. The CDR3 runs 16 residues. CDR3 nucleotides: TGTGCCAGCAGTTATGGGGTCTCCCGATTCTCCTACGAGCAGTACTTC. It encodes CASSYGVSRFSYEQYF.

The chain uses TRBV7-8 and TRBJ1-5, with D uncertain. The CDR3 runs 17 residues. The germline CDR1 and CDR2 sequences are SGHVS and FQNEAQ. Trimming took 1 base from V and 4 from J, leaving 17 bases between them. This CDR3 is CASSLVVRQTPNQPQHF. In DNA form, the CDR3 reads TGTGCCAGCAGCTTAGTAGTTCGGCAGACACCGAATCAGCCCCAGCATTTT.

The chain combines TRBV27 with TRBJ1-5, with D maybe TRBD1 (6 bases). The CDR3 sequence is 15 residues long. The germline V gene encodes CDR1 MNHEY and CDR2 SMNVEV (reference sequence). The ends were cut back, 0 bases at V and 7 bases at J, with 13 bases in the middle. The CDR3 loop is CASSLSRDKWQPQHF. The CDR3 DNA follows: TGTGCCAGCAGTTTATCACGGGACAAATGGCAGCCCCAGCATTTT.

This chain connects TRBV7-9 to TRBJ2-3, with TRBD1 matching over 7 bases. Trimming removed 4 bases from V and 0 bases from J; junction bases left unmatched: 7. The CDR3 totals 16 residues. The germline V gene has CDR1 SEHNR and CDR2 FQNEAQ (reference sequence). CDR3 in DNA: TGTGCCAGCAGCTCAGGACAGGCCCTTAGCACAGATACGCAGTATTTT. Its protein product is CASSSGQALSTDTQYF.

V is TRBV4-1 and J is TRBJ1-4, with unresolved D. The CDR3 is made up of 21 amino acids. Germline CDR1 is MGHRA and CDR2 is YSYEKL. Trimming stripped 0 bases from V and 7 bases from J, with 30 bases between. In DNA form, the CDR3 reads TGCGCCAGCAGCCAAGAGAGTAGGACCCCCCATAGCCTCCCGGCTGGTGAAAAACTGTTTTTT. Protein product: CASSQESRTPHSLPAGEKLFF.